This entry lists 19 T cell receptor beta chains sequenced from one sample in a study of cytomegalovirus exposure and HLA in healthy donors (dated by TCRdb to 2016 to 2017). Libraries came from the immunoSEQ multiplex PCR assay. A mixture of 60 forward primers for TCR Vbeta segments and 13 reverse primers for TCR Jbeta segments was used in the multiplex PCR. TCRdb took this table from immuneACCESS and kept in-frame rearrangements with V and J called. Such tables lack part of the clones; where checked against another copy, unresolved V genes explain under half of the gap, and the rest is unexplained. The sample table contains 120,000 or so clones; only one count was recorded for less than 90% of them. The ten largest account for roughly 20% of the sample. Sequencing was done on a sample of PBMCs. The receptor set was obtained from a man aged 18 to 29 in good health and CMV-seropositive.

The chain has TRBV30 and TRBJ1-6, with 8 bases aligning to TRBD1. From germline, CDR1 is GTSNPN and CDR2 SVGIG (reference sequence). This CDR3 spans 13 amino acids. J lost 10 bases, V lost 5 bases, and 7 bases had no gene match. The CDR3 nucleotides read TGTGCCTGGTCCGGGACAGGTGGATCACCCCTCCACTTT. Translation: CAWSGTGGSPLHF.

V and J are TRBV7-2 and TRBJ2-3; D not resolved. This CDR3 contains 12 residues. Germline V gene data show CDR1 as SGHTA and CDR2 as FQGNSA. V dropped 6 bases and J dropped 5 bases, with 9 bases sitting between them. The CDR3 here is CASSSVVDTQYF. The CDR3 coding sequence is TGTGCCAGCAGTTCAGTGGTAGATACGCAGTATTTT.

V usage is TRBV5-8 and J usage is TRBJ2-1, with unresolved D. This CDR3 region has 17 residues. V dropped 1 base and J dropped 1 base, with 15 bases sitting between them. Germline CDR1 is SGHTS and CDR2 is YDEGEE. CDR3 residues: CASSLKGRLPSYNEQFF. In nucleotides, the CDR3 is TGTGCCAGCAGCTTGAAAGGCAGGCTCCCATCCTACAATGAGCAGTTCTTC.

The V and J genes are TRBV6-6 and TRBJ2-7; 10 positions match TRBD1. The CDR3 is 14 residues long. The trim removed 0 bases at V and 6 bases at J, leaving 2 bases unmatched. Germline V gene data show CDR1 as MNHNY and CDR2 as SVGAGI (reference sequence). As DNA, the CDR3 is TGTGCCAGCAGTTACTCGGACAGGGGGATCGAGCAGTACTTC. Amino acids: CASSYSDRGIEQYF.

Only one count was recorded for this clone. The chain carries TRBV13 and TRBJ2-3; D perhaps matches TRBD1 (6 bases). V lost 2 bases to trimming and J lost 0 bases, with 15 bases between them. This CDR3 has 17 amino acids. CDR1 is PRHDT and CDR2 is FYEKMQ in the germline V gene (reference sequence). CDR3 loop: CASSLNRADPSTDTQYF. The CDR3 nucleotides read TGTGCCAGCAGCTTAAACAGGGCTGACCCTAGCACAGATACGCAGTATTTT.

This chain links TRBV2 with TRBJ2-3; 9 positions match TRBD2. The CDR3 has 15 residues. J was trimmed by 0 bases and V by 8 bases; bases with no gene match: 6. From germline, CDR1 is SNHLY and CDR2 FYNNEI. DNA for the CDR3: TGTGCCAGCGAGCGGGGGGTCACTAGCACAGATACGCAGTATTTT. It specifies CASERGVTSTDTQYF.

This chain connects TRBV13 to TRBJ2-3; TRBD2 agrees at 11 bases. The CDR3 runs to 17 residues. In germline, CDR1 is PRHDT, CDR2 FYEKMQ (reference sequence). The junction had 6 bases not matched to a gene; V was cut back by 4 bases and J by 0 bases. CDR3 nucleotide sequence: TGTGCCAGCAGCTCCCGACTAGCGGGGTTGAGCACAGATACGCAGTATTTT. Protein: CASSSRLAGLSTDTQYF.

The chain carries TRBV30 and TRBJ2-6, with TRBD1 matching 11 bases. The germline gives CDR1 GTSNPN, CDR2 SVGIG (reference sequence). There are 19 residues in the CDR3. V gave up 2 bases and J gave up 0 bases; unmatched junction bases: 9. CDR3 residues: CAWSTPGTGGLSGANVLTF. The CDR3 bases are TGTGCCTGGAGTACCCCAGGGACAGGGGGGCTCTCTGGGGCCAACGTCCTGACTTTC.

The chain carries TRBV10-1 and TRBJ2-1, with 8 bases that match TRBD1. This CDR3 comprises 14 residues. Germline V CDR1 and CDR2: WNHNN, SYGVQD (reference sequence). The V gene end was trimmed by 5 bases and the J gene end by 6 bases; junction bases not matched to a gene: 6. The CDR3: CASSLGQGSNEQFF. CDR3 in DNA: TGCGCCAGCAGTCTTGGACAGGGATCCAATGAGCAGTTCTTC.

This chain uses TRBV7-9 with TRBJ2-7; D might be TRBD2 (7 bases). The CDR3 extends over 12 amino acids. Germline V gene lookup returns CDR1 SEHNR and CDR2 FQNEAQ (reference sequence). V lost 10 bases to trimming and J lost 0 bases, with 10 bases between them. CDR3 in amino acids: CATGGNSYEQYF. The CDR3 DNA reads TGTGCCACGGGGGGCAACTCCTACGAGCAGTACTTC.

The genes are TRBV6-1 and TRBJ2-5; TRBD2 agrees at 14 bases. CDR1 MNHNS and CDR2 SASEGT come from the germline V gene. The V gene end was trimmed by 1 base and the J gene end by 4 bases; junction bases not matched to a gene: 8. CDR3 length: 18 residues. Here the CDR3 DNA reads TGTGCCAGCAGTGAAGGCACAAGGGGACTAGCGGGGGTAGAGACCCAGTACTTC. It codes for CASSEGTRGLAGVETQYF.

The V and J genes are TRBV11-2 and TRBJ2-3, with 11 bases that match TRBD2. V shed 5 bases and J 5 bases; nucleotides not matched to a gene: 9. CDR3 length: 16 residues. Looked up from germline, CDR1 is SGHAT and CDR2 is FQNNGV. Written as DNA, the CDR3 is TGTGCCAGCAGCCCTCTGACTAGCGGGATCGGAGATACGCAGTATTTT. Translating gives CASSPLTSGIGDTQYF. The entire variable domain, with the rest obtained from reference TRBV11-2 and TRBJ2-3, is as follows: EAGVAQSPRYKIIEKRQSVAFWCNPISGHATLYWYQQILGQGPKLLIQFQNNGVVDDSQLPKDRFSAERLKGVDSTLKIQPAKLEDSAVYLCASSPLTSGIGDTQYFGPGTRLTVL.

The chain combines TRBV19 with TRBJ1-4, with TRBD1 as a possible D gene (6 bases). The CDR3 sequence is 15 residues long. V gave up 3 bases and J gave up 10 bases, with 18 bases separating them. Germline loops: CDR1 LNHDA, CDR2 SQIVND (reference sequence). CDR3 in DNA: TGTGCCAGTAGTATTGCTCGGTTCCAGGACAGAAAACTGTTTTTT. This gives the protein CASSIARFQDRKLFF.

The chain carries TRBV5-1 and TRBJ2-3; maybe TRBD2 (6 bases). This CDR3 is built from 14 residues. The germline V and J ends were trimmed by 4 bases and 4 bases, with 13 bases remaining between them. CDR1 and CDR2 (germline): SGHRS, YFSETQ. Here the CDR3 DNA reads TGCGCCAGCAGCACCGGGGGAGCGGCAGATACGCAGTATTTT. Its protein product is CASSTGGAADTQYF.

J is TRBJ1-2 and V is TRBV9, with 11 bases fitting TRBD1. The CDR3 totals 14 residues. Trimming at V came to 2 bases and at J to 6 bases, leaving 3 bases not matched to a gene. From germline, CDR1 is SGDLS and CDR2 YYNGEE. The CDR3 DNA follows: TGTGCCAGCAGCGTTCGGGACAGGGGGGATGGCTACACCTTC. It specifies CASSVRDRGDGYTF.

The J gene is TRBJ1-6, the V gene TRBV14, with a possible D match to TRBD1 (6 bases). This CDR3 contains 18 residues. Trimming took 1 base from V and 4 from J, leaving 17 bases between them. Germline V CDR1 and CDR2: SGHDN, FVKESK. In nucleotides, the CDR3 is TGTGCCAGCAGCCAAGTGGTAGGGGGAGGGATTTATAATTCACCCCTCCACTTT. Amino acids: CASSQVVGGGIYNSPLHF.

This sequence joins TRBV18 and TRBJ2-2, with D tentatively TRBD2 (6 bases). CDR1 is KGHSH and CDR2 is LQKENI in the germline V gene. The CDR3 loop spans 15 amino acids. Trimming stripped 3 bases from V and 4 bases from J, with 12 bases between. The CDR3 coding sequence is TGTGCCAGCTCACCTTTCCAGGGAGGCACCGGGGAGCTGTTTTTT. Its protein is CASSPFQGGTGELFF.

This clone turned up a few times. V gene TRBV5-1 combines with J gene TRBJ2-3; perhaps TRBD2 as D (5 bases). The ends were cut back, 0 bases at V and 0 bases at J, with 11 bases in the middle. Germline values: CDR1 SGHRS, CDR2 YFSETQ. The CDR3 consists of 16 residues. The CDR3 sequence: CASSLEPGISTDTQYF. DNA of the CDR3: TGCGCCAGCAGCTTGGAGCCGGGGATTAGCACAGATACGCAGTATTTT.

V and J are TRBV7-2 and TRBJ2-5; 7 nucleotides agree with TRBD2. The germline gives CDR1 SGHTA, CDR2 FQGNSA. V lost 5 bases to trimming and J lost 5 bases; unmatched junction nucleotides: 11. This CDR3 comprises 15 residues. CDR3 sequence reads: CASSQTRGVGETQYF. The DNA for the CDR3 is TGTGCCAGCAGCCAAACACGGGGGGTCGGGGAGACCCAGTACTTC. The full variable domain, completed using reference TRBV7-2 and TRBJ2-5, is GAGVSQSPSNKVTEKGKDVELRCDPISGHTALYWYRQSLGQGLEFLIYFQGNSAPDKSGLPSDRFSAERTGGSVSTLTIQRTQQEDSAVYLCASSQTRGVGETQYFGPGTRLLVL.